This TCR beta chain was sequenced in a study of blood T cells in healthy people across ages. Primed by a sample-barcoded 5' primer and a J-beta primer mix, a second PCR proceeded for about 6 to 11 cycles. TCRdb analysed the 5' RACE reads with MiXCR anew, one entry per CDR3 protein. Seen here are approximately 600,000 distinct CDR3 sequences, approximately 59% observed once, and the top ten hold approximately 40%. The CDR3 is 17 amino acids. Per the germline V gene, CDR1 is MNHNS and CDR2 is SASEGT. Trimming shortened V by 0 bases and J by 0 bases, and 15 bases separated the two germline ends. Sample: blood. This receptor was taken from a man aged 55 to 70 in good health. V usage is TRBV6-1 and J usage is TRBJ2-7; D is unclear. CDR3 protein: CASSEALSRAASYEQYF. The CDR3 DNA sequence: TGTGCCAGCAGTGAAGCGCTTTCAAGGGCGGCCTCCTACGAGCAGTACTTC.